The source of this T cell receptor beta chain is a study of regulatory T cells in long-lasting Graves disease. The study's findings and limits: Persistent cases of Graves' showed reduced TCR diversity relative to newly diagnosed patients. Relative to new patients (966), persistent patients exhibited greater sharing of public clonotypes (over 2,500). There were preferences for TRBV28, TRBJ1-2 and TRBJ2-5 in persistent disease.

About this clonotype: The antigen is not known.

CDR3 length: 16 amino acids. CDR1 is SGHAT and CDR2 is FQNNGV in the germline V gene. With V trimmed by 2 bases and J by 1 base, 6 bases remained unmatched. Documented time point: persistent/refractory GD, antithyroid drugs over 5 years with positive TRAb. PBMC RNA served as the TCR library source. Diagnosing Graves' disease relied on the American Thyroid Association guidelines. Arm-PCR of CDR3 regions and iRepertoire HTBI primers were used to build TCR beta libraries. TCRdb recomputed calls from the multiplex PCR reads with MiXCR, one row per CDR3 protein. The sample consists of 500,000 to 800,000 distinct CDR3 sequences, approximately 31% of them appearing once.

The chain is built from TRBV11-2 and TRBJ2-3, with 7 nucleotides matching TRBD2. Sequenced here: peripheral blood mononuclear cells (PBMCs), sampled when the disease was refractory, from a patient treated with antithyroid drugs. The receptor's source is a female donor with Graves disease. The CDR3 nucleotides read TGTGCCAGCAGCTTACGGGGGGTGTCCGGCACAGATACGCAGTATTTT. It yields the protein CASSLRGVSGTDTQYF.